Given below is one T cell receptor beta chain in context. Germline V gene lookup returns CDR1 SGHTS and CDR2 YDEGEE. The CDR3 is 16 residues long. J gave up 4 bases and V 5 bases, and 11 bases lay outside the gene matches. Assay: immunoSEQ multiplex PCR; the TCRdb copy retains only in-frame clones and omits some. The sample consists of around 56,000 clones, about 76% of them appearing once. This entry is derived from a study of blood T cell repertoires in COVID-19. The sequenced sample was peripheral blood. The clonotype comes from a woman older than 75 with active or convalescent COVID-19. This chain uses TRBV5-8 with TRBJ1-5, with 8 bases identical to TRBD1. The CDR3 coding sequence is TGTGCCAGCAGGAAATTGACAGGGGTGACGAATCAGCCCCAGCATTTT. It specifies CASRKLTGVTNQPQHF. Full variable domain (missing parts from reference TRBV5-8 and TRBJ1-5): EAGVTQSPTHLIKTRGQQATLRCSPISGHTSVYWYQQALGLGLQFLLWYDEGEERNRGNFPPRFSGRQFPNYSSELNVNALELEDSALYLCASRKLTGVTNQPQHFGDGTRLSIL.